This T cell receptor beta chain was identified in a study of shared clonotypes between healthy human individuals. Study-level points and caveats: Owing to a small donor count, the genetic and exposure-history diversity represented was limited. Generation of non-shared clonotypes was less probable than generation of clonotypes shared by all four donors.

Each subset's genomic DNA was shared equally among a number of immunoSEQ plates. Clones were sequenced by immunoSEQ multiplex PCR, and TCRdb holds only the in-frame ones, with some missing. The repertoire has some 790,000 clones, 72% of them found once; the top ten carry roughly 1.8%. Comment on this clone: Its target is unknown.

J lost 5 bases, V lost 1 base, and 7 bases had no gene match. Germline CDR1 reads SGHVS; CDR2 reads FQNEAQ. CDR3 length equals 16 residues. This receptor was identified in a woman in her 30s in good health. The chain couples TRBV7-8 to TRBJ1-5; 8 positions match TRBD1. Sequencing input: memory CD4+ T cells sorted from blood. Sample subset: CD45RA-negative fraction. CDR3 bases: TGTGCCAGCAGCTTAGAAAGGACAGGGCTTTATCAGCCCCAGCATTTT. Amino acid sequence: CASSLERTGLYQPQHF.